This T cell receptor beta chain is drawn from a study of blood T cells in healthy people across ages (dated by TCRdb to about 2015). For context, the study as a whole: In model experiments, template switching captured about one uniquely barcoded TCR beta cDNA molecule for every two T cells. Using deep sequencing normalized with unique cDNA molecular identifiers, the study measured how TCR beta repertoire diversity changes with age. Donors were grouped into four age groups: young (average approximately 15 years), middle-aged (under 40), aged (roughly 62) and long-lived (about 89). To avoid experimental bias, donors of different ages were spread randomly across the sequencing lanes. Two additional independent replicas of 1 million unique cDNA reads from the same blood draw were analyzed for two donors (one aged 18 to 30 and one aged 80 or older).

On this clonotype: What antigen it recognizes has not been identified. One base away there is no much larger clone; base qualities are not given.

Donors were a few dozen systemically healthy Caucasian individuals from Russia aged roughly 6 to 90 years. Approximately 10 milliliters of peripheral blood were collected from each donor into EDTA-treated Vacutainer tubes. Ficoll-Paque density-gradient centrifugation was used to isolate PBMCs, with at least 6.5 million per sample. Trizol reagent was used to extract total RNA from PBMCs, with at least 6 micrograms per sample. For every donor, an aliquot of PBMCs went through flow cytometry to measure the percentages of naive CD45RAhigh/CD27high T cells. V is pared back by 0 bases and J by 7 bases, with 19 bases lying between the germline termini. Its CDR3 holds 16 amino acids, cysteine through phenylalanine. Only the CDR3 portion is preserved as DNA: 48 bases, with reading frame beginning at the first base. In the germline V gene (reference sequence), CDR1 corresponds to DFQATT and CDR2 to SNEGSKA.

Library prep was done by 5' RACE. The data were produced on an Illumina HiSeq 2500. A second PCR of 7 to 11 cycles was performed with a sample-barcoded 5' primer and a J-beta primer mix. A unique molecular identifier was introduced onto each TCR beta cDNA molecule by a template-switch 5' adaptor carrying 12 random nucleotides. At least 3 million CDR3-containing paired-end reads were obtained from each sample. First-strand cDNA was synthesized from all RNA with the Mint cDNA synthesis kit, primed by a TRBC-specific oligonucleotide. After uracil-DNA glycosylase treatment, a first 18-cycle PCR used universal primers M1SS and BC2_uni_R on all cDNA. As for how the authors treated the data: Normalization of each sample was performed by random selection of 1 million high-quality reads, each carrying a distinct molecular identifier. Instead of being binned into consensus sequences, reads that shared molecular identifiers were thrown out. MiTCR, with a Q25 quality threshold and the strictest error-elimination algorithm, was used for CDR3 identification, clonotype clustering and error correction. A nonparametric unseen species model using Euler transformation provided a lower-bound estimate of total TCR beta diversity. In-frame beta chains were kept once TCRdb had trimmed the public reads at Q25 with fastp and called clones with MiXCR. A single entry per CDR3 protein holds the most common genes and DNA from its merged rows. The V and J calls and clone size are TCRdb's, not the authors'. A total of about 620,000 distinct CDR3 sequences appear in this sample, approximately 21% of them only once. In total, the top ten clones hold 3.6% of the sample.

What the study reported, not specific to this receptor: Bulk unsorted PBMC profiling prevented conclusive comparison of naive and antigen-experienced compartments. Estimates of total diversity based on one million sequenced T cells were regarded as lower bounds and as underestimates. As age increased, observed TCR beta diversity per million T cells dropped in a roughly linear way, and a significant reduction was already evident by age around 41. Compared with the aged group, the long-lived group had more naive CD4+ T cells, fewer expanded clones and increased TCR diversity, suggesting age selection. Because donor CMV infection status was unknown, age-related changes in expanded clonotypes were potentially confounded. A strong correlation was found between observed TCR beta diversity and the percentage of naive T cells measured by flow cytometry.

The rearranged chain carries TRBV20-1 and TRBJ1-5; matching of 5 bases hints at TRBD1 as the D gene. Material for sequencing was blood. The source of this sequence is a man in his 70s in good health. This receptor has the CDR3 CSAREIEQVKGQPQHF. The base sequence is TGCAGTGCTAGAGAGATTGAACAGGTCAAAGGGCAGCCCCAGCATTTT.